Presented here are 10 T cell receptor beta chains from one specimen sequenced in a study of CD8+CD57+ T cells in acquired aplastic anemia. Both TCR beta VDJ combination and CDR3 sequence profiling were carried out. Genomic DNA was the template for this profiling. TCRdb reprocessed the reads via MiXCR and lists one record per CDR3 protein. The data show 95,000 to 150,000 distinct CDR3 sequences, about 50% seen once. All patients picked for sequencing had shown, by flow cytometry, an expansion of CD8+CD57+ cells. The sequenced sample was sorted CD4+, CD8+, or CD8+CD57+ T cells (not recorded which) from PBMCs. These receptors came from a human donor with aplastic anemia.

This clonotype was observed many times. The rearrangement links TRBV7-8 to TRBJ2-7, with 9 positions matching TRBD1. The CDR3 is 14 amino acids. In germline, CDR1 is SGHVS, CDR2 FQNEAQ. Trimming removed 4 bases from V and 1 base from J; junction bases left unmatched: 2. CDR3 sequence reads: CASSSGQGSYEQYF. DNA for the CDR3: TGTGCCAGCAGCTCGGGACAGGGATCCTACGAGCAGTACTTC.

The chain employs TRBV3-1 and TRBJ2-5, with 7 bases identical to TRBD1. CDR3 length equals 15 residues. Germline V lookup: CDR1 LGHDT, CDR2 YNNKEL (reference sequence). The trim removed 2 bases at V and 7 bases at J, leaving 10 bases unmatched. CDR3 in DNA: TGTGCCAGCAGCCAACTGAACCGGGACAGCGGGACCCAGTACTTC. Protein sequence: CASSQLNRDSGTQYF.

The V call is TRBV7-9, the J call TRBJ2-2, with 7 bases matching TRBD2. CDR1 and CDR2 (germline): SEHNR, FQNEAQ (reference sequence). V was pared by 5 bases and J by 8 bases, with 11 bases of the junction left unmatched. The CDR3 spans 15 residues. The DNA of the CDR3 is TGTGCCAGCAGCCACCGGCCTAGCGGAGTAGGGGAGCTGTTTTTT. Translating gives CASSHRPSGVGELFF.

At least ten counts were recorded for this clonotype. V gene TRBV19 combines with J gene TRBJ2-4; D unclear. Germline CDR1 and CDR2: LNHDA and SQIVND (reference sequence). The CDR3 loop spans 14 amino acids. The V and J ends lost 6 bases and 4 bases respectively, with 13 bases between them. Here the CDR3 reads CASRDLDGKNIQYF. The DNA for the CDR3 is TGTGCCAGTAGGGACCTAGACGGGAAAAACATTCAGTACTTC.

This clonotype was seen at least ten times. The chain links TRBV4-3 to TRBJ1-5; the D is unclear. This CDR3 spans 14 amino acids. Germline V gene data show CDR1 as LGHNA and CDR2 as YSLEER. V was trimmed by 1 base and J by 5 bases, leaving 9 bases between them. This CDR3 is CASSQAILDQPQHF. Written as DNA, the CDR3 is TGCGCCAGCAGCCAAGCCATTTTAGATCAGCCCCAGCATTTT.

This sequence joins TRBV2 and TRBJ2-1, with 14 bases matching TRBD2. Trimming cost V 6 bases and J 9 bases; bases outside gene matches: 7. Germline CDR1 reads SNHLY; CDR2 reads FYNNEI. The CDR3 totals 15 residues. CDR3 sequence (DNA): TGTGCCAGCAGGAAGGGACTAGCGGGGGAAAGTGAGCAGTTCTTC. It yields the protein CASRKGLAGESEQFF.

At least ten counts were recorded for this clonotype. The DNA of the CDR3 is TGTGCCAGCAGTTACGTAGACACACAAGAGACCCAGTACTTC. Translation: CASSYVDTQETQYF. The chain carries TRBV6-5 and TRBJ2-5; D uncertain. Germline assignment: CDR1 MNHEY and CDR2 SVGAGI. Deletions cut 2 bases from V and 2 bases from J, with 9 bases between. The CDR3 consists of 14 residues.

The CDR3 region has the DNA TGCGCCAGCAGTGAGTGGAGCACCACGAGCCGAAAACTGTTTTTT. Translating it yields CASSEWSTTSRKLFF. J is TRBJ1-4 and V is TRBV10-2; D unresolved. The CDR3 contains 15 residues. Germline loops: CDR1 WSHSY, CDR2 SAAADI. Trimming took off 1 base at V and 10 bases at J, with 16 bases between the two ends.

This rearrangement joins TRBV7-9 to TRBJ1-5; D remains ambiguous. CDR3 length: 13 amino acids. Germline V gene lookup returns CDR1 SEHNR and CDR2 FQNEAQ (reference sequence). V shed 10 bases and J shed 0 bases, with 10 bases lying between them. The CDR3 reads CATQTDSNQPQHF. In DNA, the CDR3 is TGTGCCACCCAAACAGATAGCAATCAGCCCCAGCATTTT. The full variable domain, its missing parts supplied by reference TRBV7-9 and TRBJ1-5, is DTGVSQNPRHKITKRGQNVTFRCDPISEHNRLYWYRQTLGQGPEFLTYFQNEAQLEKSRLLSDRFSAERPKGSFSTLEIQRTEQGDSAMYLCATQTDSNQPQHFGDGTRLSIL.

The genes are TRBV19 and TRBJ2-1, with no clear D. The CDR3 covers 13 residues. Trimming took 1 base from V and 7 from J, leaving 8 bases between them. CDR1 is LNHDA and CDR2 is SQIVND in the germline V gene (reference sequence). Written as DNA, the CDR3 is TGTGCCAGTAGTATAGGGGGAAGAAATGAGCAGTTCTTC. Translated, it gives CASSIGGRNEQFF.